These 18 T cell receptor beta chains originate from one sample sequenced in a study of cytomegalovirus exposure and HLA in healthy donors. The PCR ran on 60 Vbeta and 13 Jbeta primers. The repertoire was sequenced with immunoSEQ multiplex PCR; TCRdb's copy has only in-frame clones and lacks some. The table has around 180,000 clones, roughly 80% seen once. The sequencing input was PBMCs. These receptor sequences come from a man aged 55-75 years in good health and CMV-seronegative.

The CDR3 loop reads CASSLLPGTGTCEAFF. DNA of the CDR3: TGTGCCAGCAGTTTACTCCCCGGGACAGGGACCTGTGAAGCTTTCTTT. The V gene is TRBV27, the J gene TRBJ1-1; 9 positions match TRBD1. The germline V gene encodes CDR1 MNHEY and CDR2 SMNVEV (reference sequence). V dropped 2 bases and J dropped 7; count of bases not matched to a gene: 11. The CDR3 is 16 amino acids.

This chain uses TRBV30 with TRBJ1-3; 7 nucleotides agree with TRBD1. The V and J ends lost 3 bases and 2 bases, in that order; junction bases with no gene match: 1. The CDR3 consists of 13 residues. Per the germline V gene, CDR1 is GTSNPN and CDR2 is SVGIG (reference sequence). The CDR3 loop is CAWRQGAGNTIYF. DNA of the CDR3: TGTGCCTGGAGGCAGGGGGCTGGAAACACCATATATTTT.

Only a few counts were recorded for this clone. The J gene is TRBJ2-7, the V gene TRBV6-5, with a possible D match to TRBD2 (5 bases). In germline, CDR1 is MNHEY, CDR2 SVGAGI. V gave up 4 bases and J gave up 3 bases, with 13 bases separating them. This CDR3 region has 14 residues. CDR3 nucleotide sequence: TGTGCCAGCAGTTTAGCTAGCCAATTCTACGAGCAGTACTTC. It translates to CASSLASQFYEQYF.

This clone appeared a few times. The CDR3 is CASSLTGGSTNEKLFF. The DNA for the CDR3 is TGTGCCAGCAGTTTAACAGGGGGCTCAACTAATGAAAAACTGTTTTTT. The chain links TRBV27 to TRBJ1-4; 9 bases agree with TRBD1. The germline V gene has CDR1 MNHEY and CDR2 SMNVEV (reference sequence). The CDR3 has 16 amino acids. V gave up 2 bases and J gave up 0 bases; unmatched junction bases: 1.

The chain joins TRBV5-1 to TRBJ2-1; 14 bases are shared with TRBD2. The CDR3 contains 18 residues. V shed 3 bases, J shed 2 bases, and the junction held 7 bases outside the gene matches. Per germline, CDR1 SGHRS and CDR2 YFSETQ. The CDR3 nucleotides read TGCGCCAGCAGCTCAAGACTAGCGGGAGGGGCAGCCTACAATGAGCAGTTCTTC. This gives the protein CASSSRLAGGAAYNEQFF. Using reference TRBV5-1 and TRBJ2-1 for the parts outside the CDR3, the full variable domain is KAGVTQTPRYLIKTRGQQVTLSCSPISGHRSVSWYQQTPGQGLQFLFEYFSETQRNKGNFPGRFSGRQFSNSRSEMNVSTLELGDSALYLCASSSRLAGGAAYNEQFFGPGTRLTVL.

The chain couples TRBV5-1 to TRBJ2-3; tentative D call: TRBD1 (6 bases). This CDR3 region has 13 residues. Trimming cost V 6 bases and J 6 bases, with 14 bases left between them. CDR1 and CDR2 (germline): SGHRS, YFSETQ. The CDR3 loop is CASTRGSGDTQYF. DNA for the CDR3: TGCGCCAGCACGAGGGGGTCGGGGGATACGCAGTATTTT.

Here the CDR3 DNA reads TGTGCCAGTAGCCCGACCTCGGGACTAGTGCAGTATTTT. Translating gives CASSPTSGLVQYF. The chain carries TRBV19 and TRBJ2-3, with 8 bases identical to TRBD2. The CDR3 has 13 residues. The V segment lost 6 bases and the J segment 11 bases; nucleotides outside the gene matches: 10. CDR1 and CDR2 from the germline V gene are LNHDA and SQIVND (reference sequence).

This rearrangement joins TRBV7-9 to TRBJ2-3, with D maybe TRBD1 (5 bases). Germline CDR1 reads SEHNR; CDR2 reads FQNEAQ (reference sequence). The V end lost 5 bases, the J end lost 6 bases, and 18 bases lay between the germline ends. This CDR3 has 15 residues. CDR3 coding DNA: TGTGCCAGCAGCCCTAGTGGGGCTGGGCAGGATACGCAGTATTTT. Translated, it gives CASSPSGAGQDTQYF.

The gene calls are TRBV19 and TRBJ1-4; perhaps TRBD1 as D (6 bases). The CDR3 is made up of 16 amino acids. The germline V gene has CDR1 LNHDA and CDR2 SQIVND (reference sequence). The V gene lost 7 bases and the J gene lost 2 bases, with 17 bases spanning the gap. The CDR3 loop reads CASKAQGGGTNEKLFF. The CDR3 bases are TGTGCCAGTAAGGCCCAGGGAGGGGGGACTAATGAAAAACTGTTTTTT.

This sequence joins TRBV6-6 and TRBJ2-1; tentative D call: TRBD1 (6 bases). CDR1 and CDR2 (germline): MNHNY, SVGAGI (reference sequence). The CDR3 runs 15 residues. V dropped 6 bases and J dropped 4 bases, with 16 bases sitting between them. CDR3 nucleotides: TGTGCCAGCAGCCCGGACAGTGCCCAGTACAATGAGCAGTTCTTC. Translated: CASSPDSAQYNEQFF.

In nucleotides, the CDR3 is TGCGCCAGCAGCCAAGATCGCGGGGTCTGGAATGAGCAGTTCTTC. Protein product: CASSQDRGVWNEQFF. The chain is built from TRBV4-3 and TRBJ2-1; tentative D call: TRBD2 (6 bases). Between the trimmed V and J ends, which lost 0 bases and 7 bases, there was a span of 13 bases. The CDR3 loop spans 15 amino acids. CDR1 and CDR2 (germline): LGHNA, YSLEER.

By frequency in the sample, this clone is medium-sized. The chain combines TRBV4-1 with TRBJ2-7, with 9 bases aligning to TRBD1. V dropped 5 bases and J dropped 5; count of bases not matched to a gene: 4. The CDR3 contains 13 residues. Germline CDR1 reads MGHRA; CDR2 reads YSYEKL. CDR3 protein: CASSSTGGDEQYF. The DNA for the CDR3 is TGCGCCAGCAGCTCCACAGGGGGCGACGAGCAGTACTTC.

The J gene is TRBJ2-5, the V gene TRBV2; 11 bases agree with TRBD2. This CDR3 has 18 amino acids. V lost 2 bases to trimming and J lost 5 bases; unmatched junction nucleotides: 13. Looked up from germline, CDR1 is SNHLY and CDR2 is FYNNEI. In nucleotides, the CDR3 is TGTGCCAGCAGTGAATCCGCTATAGCGGGGGGGCGGGGGGAGACCCAGTACTTC. Its translation: CASSESAIAGGRGETQYF. Full variable domain (rest looked up from reference TRBV2 and TRBJ2-5): EPEVTQTPSHQVTQMGQEVILRCVPISNHLYFYWYRQILGQKVEFLVSFYNNEISEKSEIFDDQFSVERPDGSNFTLKIRSTKLEDSAMYFCASSESAIAGGRGETQYFGPGTRLLVL.

This clone was detected only a few times. V is TRBV18 and J is TRBJ2-1; TRBD1 matches at 7 bases. This CDR3 comprises 16 residues. Germline CDR1 KGHSH, CDR2 LQKENI. Unmatched junction bases numbered 7, after V lost 1 base and J lost 4 bases. CDR3 loop: CASSPRTGDHYNEQFF. The DNA of the CDR3 is TGTGCCAGCTCACCACGAACAGGGGACCATTACAATGAGCAGTTCTTC.

The chain combines TRBV7-9 with TRBJ2-1; D might be TRBD2 (6 bases). From germline, CDR1 is SEHNR and CDR2 FQNEAQ (reference sequence). V shed 4 bases and J shed 9 bases, with 13 bases lying between them. CDR3 length equals 13 residues. Written as DNA, the CDR3 is TGTGCCAGCAGCTATGGACTACCTTCTGAGCAGTTCTTC. Protein product: CASSYGLPSEQFF.

This chain joins TRBV5-1 and TRBJ1-1; D not certain. The CDR3 length is 14 residues. Germline V lookup: CDR1 SGHRS, CDR2 YFSETQ. V gave up 0 bases and J gave up 0 bases, with 6 bases separating them. The CDR3 DNA sequence: TGCGCCAGCAGCTTGGACGGGGTGAACACTGAAGCTTTCTTT. Translated, it gives CASSLDGVNTEAFF.

This chain joins TRBV6-1 and TRBJ2-1; a possible D gene is TRBD2 (6 bases). Germline CDR1 and CDR2: MNHNS and SASEGT. The CDR3 spans 13 residues. The V end was cut by 10 bases, the J end by 4 bases, with 14 bases between. CDR3 in DNA: TGTGCCACCCGGGGAGGCCCGTACAATGAGCAGTTCTTC. It is translated as CATRGGPYNEQFF.

This clone was counted between two and nine times. The chain carries TRBV5-1 and TRBJ1-2; D not certain. The CDR3 runs to 14 residues. The germline V and J ends were trimmed by 4 bases and 6 bases, with 16 bases remaining between them. Germline V CDR1 and CDR2: SGHRS, YFSETQ. In DNA form, the CDR3 reads TGCGCCAGCAGCCCGGTGACAAGAAGTGATGGCTACACCTTC. Amino acid sequence: CASSPVTRSDGYTF.